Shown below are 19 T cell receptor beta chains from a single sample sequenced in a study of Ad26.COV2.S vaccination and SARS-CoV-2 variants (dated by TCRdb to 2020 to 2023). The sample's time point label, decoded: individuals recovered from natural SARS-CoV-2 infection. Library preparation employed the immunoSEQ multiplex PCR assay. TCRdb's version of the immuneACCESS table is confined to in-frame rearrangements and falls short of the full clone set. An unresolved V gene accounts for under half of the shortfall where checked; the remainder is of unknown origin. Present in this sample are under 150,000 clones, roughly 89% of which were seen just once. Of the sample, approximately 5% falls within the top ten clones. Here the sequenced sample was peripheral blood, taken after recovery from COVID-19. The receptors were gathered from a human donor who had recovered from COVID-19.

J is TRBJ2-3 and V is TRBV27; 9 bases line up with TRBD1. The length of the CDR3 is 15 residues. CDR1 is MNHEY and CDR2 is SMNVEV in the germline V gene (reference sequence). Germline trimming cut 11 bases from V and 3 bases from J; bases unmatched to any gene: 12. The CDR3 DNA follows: TGTGCCTCCTACCCCGGGACAGGGTGGACAGATACGCAGTATTTT. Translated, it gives CASYPGTGWTDTQYF.

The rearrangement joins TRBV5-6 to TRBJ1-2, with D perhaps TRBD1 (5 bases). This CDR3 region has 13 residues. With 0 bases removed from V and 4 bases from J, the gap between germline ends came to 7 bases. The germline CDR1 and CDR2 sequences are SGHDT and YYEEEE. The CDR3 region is CASSLDRTYGYTF. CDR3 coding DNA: TGTGCCAGCAGCTTGGACAGGACCTATGGCTACACCTTC.

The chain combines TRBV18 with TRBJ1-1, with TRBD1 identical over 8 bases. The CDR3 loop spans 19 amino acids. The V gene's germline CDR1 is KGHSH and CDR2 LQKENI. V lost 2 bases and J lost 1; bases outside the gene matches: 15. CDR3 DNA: TGTGCCAGCTCACCAGGACAGGGACCCCCCTCCTTACAGAACACTGAAGCTTTCTTT. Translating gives CASSPGQGPPSLQNTEAFF.

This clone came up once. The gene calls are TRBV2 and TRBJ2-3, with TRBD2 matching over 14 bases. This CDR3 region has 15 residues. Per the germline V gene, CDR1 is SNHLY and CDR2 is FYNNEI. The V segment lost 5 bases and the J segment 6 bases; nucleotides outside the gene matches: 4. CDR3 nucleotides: TGTGCCAGCAGTTATAGACTAGCGGGGGGGGATACGCAGTATTTT. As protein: CASSYRLAGGDTQYF.

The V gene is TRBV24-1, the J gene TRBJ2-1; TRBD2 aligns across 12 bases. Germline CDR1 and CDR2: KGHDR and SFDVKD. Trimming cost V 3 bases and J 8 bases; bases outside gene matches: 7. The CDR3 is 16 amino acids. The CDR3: CATSDASGGALDEQFF. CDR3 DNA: TGTGCCACCAGTGATGCTAGCGGGGGGGCCTTGGATGAGCAGTTCTTC.

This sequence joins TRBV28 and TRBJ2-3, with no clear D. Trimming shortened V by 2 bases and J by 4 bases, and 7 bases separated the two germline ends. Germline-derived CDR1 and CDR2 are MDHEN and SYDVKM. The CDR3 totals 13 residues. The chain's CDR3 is CASSLQGSDTQYF. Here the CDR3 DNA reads TGTGCCAGCAGTTTACAAGGATCAGATACGCAGTATTTT.

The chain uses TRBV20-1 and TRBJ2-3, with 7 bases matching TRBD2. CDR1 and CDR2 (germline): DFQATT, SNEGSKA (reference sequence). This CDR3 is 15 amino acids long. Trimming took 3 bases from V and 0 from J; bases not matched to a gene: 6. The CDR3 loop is CSASGGTISTDTQYF. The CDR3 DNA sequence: TGCAGTGCTAGTGGAGGGACTATTAGCACAGATACGCAGTATTTT.

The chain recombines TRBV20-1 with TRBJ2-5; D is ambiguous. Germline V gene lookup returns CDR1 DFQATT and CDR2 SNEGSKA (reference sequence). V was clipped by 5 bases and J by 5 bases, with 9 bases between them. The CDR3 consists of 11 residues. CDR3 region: CSAWVGETQYF. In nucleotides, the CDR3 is TGCAGTGCTTGGGTTGGGGAGACCCAGTACTTC.

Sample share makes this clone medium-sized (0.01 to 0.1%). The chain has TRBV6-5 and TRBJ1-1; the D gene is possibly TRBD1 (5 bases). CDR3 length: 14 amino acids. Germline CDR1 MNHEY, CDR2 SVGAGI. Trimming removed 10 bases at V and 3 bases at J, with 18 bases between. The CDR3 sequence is CATYPGHPYTEAFF. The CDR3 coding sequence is TGTGCCACATACCCAGGACACCCTTACACTGAAGCTTTCTTT.

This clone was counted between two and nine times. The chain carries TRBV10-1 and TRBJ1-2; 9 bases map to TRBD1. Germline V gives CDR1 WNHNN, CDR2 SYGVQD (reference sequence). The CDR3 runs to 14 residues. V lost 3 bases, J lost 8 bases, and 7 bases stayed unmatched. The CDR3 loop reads CASSDGQGFSGYTF. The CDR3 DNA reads TGCGCCAGCAGTGATGGACAGGGGTTTTCCGGCTACACCTTC.

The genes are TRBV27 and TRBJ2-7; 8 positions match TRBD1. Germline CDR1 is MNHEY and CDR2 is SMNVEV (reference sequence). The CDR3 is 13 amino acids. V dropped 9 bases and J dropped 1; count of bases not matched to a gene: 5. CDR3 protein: CASPTGVSYEQYF. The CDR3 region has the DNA TGTGCCAGTCCGACAGGGGTTTCCTACGAGCAGTACTTC.

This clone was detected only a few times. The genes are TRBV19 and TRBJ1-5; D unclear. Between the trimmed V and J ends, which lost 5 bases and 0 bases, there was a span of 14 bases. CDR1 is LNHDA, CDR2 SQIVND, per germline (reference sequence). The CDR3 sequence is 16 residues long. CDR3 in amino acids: CASSGPGQNSNQPQHF. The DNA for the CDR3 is TGTGCCAGTAGTGGACCGGGCCAAAATAGCAATCAGCCCCAGCATTTT.

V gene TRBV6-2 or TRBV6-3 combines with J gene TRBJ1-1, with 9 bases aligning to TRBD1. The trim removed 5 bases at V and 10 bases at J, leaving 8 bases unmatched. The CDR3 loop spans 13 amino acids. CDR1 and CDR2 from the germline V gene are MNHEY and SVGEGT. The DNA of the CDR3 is TGTGCCAGCAGTCCCGGACAGGGGCGTCGAGCTTTCTTT. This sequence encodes CASSPGQGRRAFF.

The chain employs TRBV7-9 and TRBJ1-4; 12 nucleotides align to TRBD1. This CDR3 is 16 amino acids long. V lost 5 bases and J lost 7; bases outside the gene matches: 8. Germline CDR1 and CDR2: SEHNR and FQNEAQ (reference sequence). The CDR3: CASSIPGQGASEKLFF. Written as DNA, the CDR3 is TGTGCCAGCAGCATACCGGGACAGGGGGCTAGTGAAAAACTGTTTTTT.

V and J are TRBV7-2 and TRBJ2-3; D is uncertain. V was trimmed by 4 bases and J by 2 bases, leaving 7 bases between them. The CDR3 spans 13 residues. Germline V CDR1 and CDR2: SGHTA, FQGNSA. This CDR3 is CASSSTYTDTQYF. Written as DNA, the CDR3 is TGTGCCAGCAGCTCAACCTACACAGATACGCAGTATTTT.

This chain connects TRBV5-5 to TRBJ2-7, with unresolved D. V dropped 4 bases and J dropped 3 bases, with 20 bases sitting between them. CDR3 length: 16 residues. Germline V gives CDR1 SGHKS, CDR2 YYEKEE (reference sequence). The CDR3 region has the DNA TGTGCCAGCAGCCCCCTCGGGTGGGCTGTATTCTACGAGCAGTACTTC. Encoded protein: CASSPLGWAVFYEQYF.

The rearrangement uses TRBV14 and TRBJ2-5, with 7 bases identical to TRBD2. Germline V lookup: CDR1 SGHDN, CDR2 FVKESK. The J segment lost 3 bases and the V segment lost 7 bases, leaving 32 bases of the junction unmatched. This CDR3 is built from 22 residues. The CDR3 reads CASNFDPTDTVGAGVGKETQYF. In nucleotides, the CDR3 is TGTGCCAGCAATTTCGACCCCACGGACACTGTCGGGGCGGGAGTAGGGAAAGAGACCCAGTACTTC.

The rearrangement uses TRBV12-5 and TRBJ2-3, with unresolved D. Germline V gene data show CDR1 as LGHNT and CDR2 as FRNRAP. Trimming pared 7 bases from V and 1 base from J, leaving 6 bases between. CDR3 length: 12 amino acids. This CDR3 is CASALGTDTQYF. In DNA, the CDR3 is TGTGCTAGTGCCCTGGGCACAGATACGCAGTATTTT.

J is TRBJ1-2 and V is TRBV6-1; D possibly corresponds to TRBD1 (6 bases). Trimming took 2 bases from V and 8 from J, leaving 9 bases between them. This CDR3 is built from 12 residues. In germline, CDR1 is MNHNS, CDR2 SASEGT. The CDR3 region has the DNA TGTGCCAGCAGTGAAACAGGGATGGGCTACACCTTC. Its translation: CASSETGMGYTF.